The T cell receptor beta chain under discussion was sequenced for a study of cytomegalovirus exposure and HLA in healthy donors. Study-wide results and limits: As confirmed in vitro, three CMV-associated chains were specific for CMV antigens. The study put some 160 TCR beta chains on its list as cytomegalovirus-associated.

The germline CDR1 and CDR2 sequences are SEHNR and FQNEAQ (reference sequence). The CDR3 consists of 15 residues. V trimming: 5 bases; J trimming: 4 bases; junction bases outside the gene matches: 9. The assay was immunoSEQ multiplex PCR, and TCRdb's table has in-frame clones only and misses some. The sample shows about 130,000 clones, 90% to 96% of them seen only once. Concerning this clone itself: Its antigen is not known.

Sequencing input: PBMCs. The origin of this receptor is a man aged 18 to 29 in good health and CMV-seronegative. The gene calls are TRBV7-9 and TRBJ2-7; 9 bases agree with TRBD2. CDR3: CASSPVSSGTYEQYF. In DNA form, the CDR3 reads TGTGCCAGCAGCCCAGTTTCTAGCGGGACGTACGAGCAGTACTTC.